The 18 T cell receptor beta chains below were found in one sample sequenced in a study of blood T cell repertoires in COVID-19. Assay used: immunoSEQ multiplex PCR; TCRdb lists only in-frame clones, some missing. The repertoire consists of hundreds of thousands of clones, with roughly 85% occurring once and the leading ten covering roughly 7.8%. The sequencing sample was made of peripheral blood. The receptors were sampled from a human donor in a cohort sampled during active COVID-19.

CDR3 DNA: TGTGCCAGTAGTCCAGCCCCCGGGGTGCGAAAAGAGACCCAGTACTTC. This gives the protein CASSPAPGVRKETQYF. This chain joins TRBV19 and TRBJ2-5; D might be TRBD2 (5 bases). Per germline, CDR1 LNHDA and CDR2 SQIVND (reference sequence). The length of the CDR3 is 16 residues. Trimming removed 5 bases from V and 3 bases from J, with 19 bases in between.

The J gene is TRBJ1-6, the V gene TRBV27, with TRBD1 as a possible D gene (5 bases). CDR1 is MNHEY, CDR2 SMNVEV, per germline (reference sequence). The CDR3 contains 12 residues. Trimming took off 1 base at V and 12 bases at J, with 7 bases between the two ends. This chain's CDR3 is CASSLWQGPLHF. The DNA of the CDR3 is TGTGCCAGCAGTTTATGGCAGGGACCCCTCCACTTT.

In this sample, this clone turned up a few times. The V call is TRBV7-3, the J call TRBJ1-1, with D uncertain. Trimming removed 5 bases at V and 1 base at J, with 8 bases between. From germline, CDR1 is SGHTA and CDR2 FQGTGA. The CDR3 has 13 amino acids. The DNA for the CDR3 is TGTGCCAGCAGCATTTCAGAGAACACTGAAGCTTTCTTT. Residues: CASSISENTEAFF.

The chain uses TRBV12-3 or TRBV12-4 and TRBJ1-6; D remains ambiguous. The germline V and J ends were trimmed by 6 bases and 8 bases, with 5 bases remaining between them. The CDR3 is 11 residues long. The CDR3 DNA follows: TGTGCCAGCAGCTCTGATTCACCCCTCCACTTT. Translation gives CASSSDSPLHF.

This chain uses TRBV6-5 with TRBJ1-3; possibly TRBD1 for D (6 bases). The length of the CDR3 is 16 residues. V dropped 4 bases and J dropped 2 bases, with 15 bases sitting between them. Germline V gives CDR1 MNHEY, CDR2 SVGAGI. The CDR3 nucleotides read TGTGCCAGCAGTTCCATTACTGAGGGGGCTGGAAACACCATATATTTT. Translating gives CASSSITEGAGNTIYF.

V is TRBV5-1 and J is TRBJ1-1, with D possibly TRBD1 on 6 matching bases. Trimming pared 2 bases from V and 4 bases from J, leaving 12 bases between. CDR1 and CDR2 from the germline V gene are SGHRS and YFSETQ. This CDR3 comprises 14 residues. CDR3 nucleotide sequence: TGCGCCAGCAGCTTCACAGGGTGGGCCACTGAAGCTTTCTTT. Its protein product is CASSFTGWATEAFF.

The sample holds a few counts of this clone. The CDR3 DNA sequence: TGTGCCAGCAGTGAATATGGAGGGGACTATGGCTACACCTTC. The encoded protein is CASSEYGGDYGYTF. This rearrangement joins TRBV6-1 to TRBJ1-2, with D tentatively TRBD1 (5 bases). V lost 2 bases to trimming and J lost 3 bases, with 10 bases between them. CDR3 length: 14 residues. The germline V gene encodes CDR1 MNHNS and CDR2 SASEGT.

This clone was found a few times. The chain combines TRBV7-2 with TRBJ2-7; 7 bases are a match to TRBD2. CDR3 length: 15 amino acids. The V and J ends lost 2 bases and 4 bases, in that order; junction bases with no gene match: 8. Germline V gene sequence: CDR1 SGHTA, CDR2 FQGNSA. CDR3 region: CASSLSGTGGYEQYF. CDR3 coding DNA: TGTGCCAGCAGCTTATCGGGGACGGGGGGTTACGAGCAGTACTTC. The variable domain in full, with the rest retrieved from reference TRBV7-2 and TRBJ2-7, is GAGVSQSPSNKVTEKGKDVELRCDPISGHTALYWYRQSLGQGLEFLIYFQGNSAPDKSGLPSDRFSAERTGGSVSTLTIQRTQQEDSAVYLCASSLSGTGGYEQYFGPGTRLTVT.

Turning to this clone: The sample carries other DNA sequences with the same CDR3. The gene calls are TRBV3-1 (or the pseudogene TRBV3-2) and TRBJ1-1; the match to TRBD1 covers 10 bases. Losses at the gene ends were 4 bases for V and 5 bases for J; bases not matched to a gene: 4. Germline V CDR1 and CDR2: LGHDT, YNNKEL (reference sequence). This CDR3 has 14 amino acids. The CDR3 region is CASSPRDRGTEAFF. The CDR3 bases are TGTGCCAGCAGCCCCCGGGACAGGGGAACTGAAGCTTTCTTT.

This clone was detected many times. V gene TRBV4-2 combines with J gene TRBJ1-6; 10 positions match TRBD1. The CDR3 runs 15 residues. CDR1 is LGHNA, CDR2 YNFKEQ, per germline. V was clipped by 0 bases and J by 7 bases; unmatched bases: 0. The CDR3 is CASSQETGGNSPLHF. The CDR3 DNA is TGTGCCAGCAGCCAAGAGACAGGGGGCAATTCACCCCTCCACTTT.

The chain joins TRBV6-5 to TRBJ2-1, with TRBD2 as a possible D gene (7 bases). Germline CDR1 reads MNHEY; CDR2 reads SVGAGI. Trimming shortened V by 4 bases and J by 6 bases, and 13 bases separated the two germline ends. The CDR3 length is 14 residues. DNA of the CDR3: TGTGCCAGCAGTTGGGGGGGCGGGAGCAATGAGCAGTTCTTC. Its protein is CASSWGGGSNEQFF.

There are a few counts of this clone. The rearrangement joins TRBV11-3 to TRBJ1-1, with TRBD1 as a possible D gene (5 bases). Germline V CDR1 and CDR2: SGHNT, YENEEA. The CDR3 has 13 residues. The V gene lost 3 bases and the J gene lost 1 base, with 6 bases spanning the gap. CDR3 sequence reads: CASSFGQNTEAFF. For the CDR3, the DNA is TGTGCCAGCAGCTTCGGACAGAACACTGAAGCTTTCTTT.

The V gene is TRBV12-3 or TRBV12-4, the J gene TRBJ2-1; 8 bases agree with TRBD1. This CDR3 contains 11 residues. V lost 7 bases, J lost 9 bases, and 2 bases stayed unmatched. The CDR3, as DNA: TGTGCCAGCACCGGGACAGGTGAGCAGTTCTTC. Its translation is CASTGTGEQFF.

The V and J genes are TRBV6-5 and TRBJ2-7; the match to TRBD1 covers 7 bases. The germline V gene encodes CDR1 MNHEY and CDR2 SVGAGI. The CDR3 length is 14 residues. V was pared by 4 bases and J by 5 bases, with 8 bases of the junction left unmatched. CDR3 loop: CASSFRGFKNEQYF. DNA of the CDR3: TGTGCCAGCAGTTTCAGGGGGTTCAAGAACGAGCAGTACTTC.

The CDR3 sequence is CASSLEGEGQPQHF. The CDR3 bases are TGCGCCAGCAGCTTGGAGGGGGAAGGTCAGCCCCAGCATTTT. The V call is TRBV5-1, the J call TRBJ1-5; D may be TRBD1 (6 bases). The CDR3 sequence is 14 residues long. Germline V lookup: CDR1 SGHRS, CDR2 YFSETQ. V was trimmed by 0 bases and J by 6 bases, leaving 10 bases between them. Supplemented by reference TRBV5-1 and TRBJ1-5, the full variable domain reads KAGVTQTPRYLIKTRGQQVTLSCSPISGHRSVSWYQQTPGQGLQFLFEYFSETQRNKGNFPGRFSGRQFSNSRSEMNVSTLELGDSALYLCASSLEGEGQPQHFGDGTRLSIL.

CDR3 sequence reads: CASSEAEGSGQPQHF. DNA for the CDR3: TGTGCCAGCAGTGAAGCGGAGGGGTCGGGTCAGCCCCAGCATTTT. The chain employs TRBV6-1 and TRBJ1-5; TRBD1 might be the D (5 bases). Germline V lookup: CDR1 MNHNS, CDR2 SASEGT. This CDR3 has 15 residues. The germline V and J ends were trimmed by 0 bases and 6 bases, with 12 bases remaining between them.

In DNA form, the CDR3 reads TGCGCCAGCAGCTTGGGTGTTATCGGGGATTCCTACGAGCAGTACTTC. Protein product: CASSLGVIGDSYEQYF. The chain links TRBV5-1 to TRBJ2-7, with D perhaps matching TRBD2 (5 bases). The CDR3 runs 16 residues. V lost 0 bases and J lost 1, with 14 bases in between. The germline V gene encodes CDR1 SGHRS and CDR2 YFSETQ.

This rearrangement joins TRBV7-9 to TRBJ2-3; TRBD1 aligns across 7 bases. V lost 5 bases, J lost 2 bases, and 16 bases stayed unmatched. Per germline, CDR1 SEHNR and CDR2 FQNEAQ (reference sequence). This CDR3 contains 18 residues. The CDR3 DNA is TGTGCCAGCAGCACGGCCCTGGACCGGGACAGCAACACAGATACGCAGTATTTT. It yields the protein CASSTALDRDSNTDTQYF.